This T cell receptor beta chain emerged from a study of T-cell memory formation after mild COVID-19. In this sample, this clonotype turned up many times. The CDR3 sequence is 13 residues long. The germline CDR1 and CDR2 sequences are SNHLY and FYNNEI. V was cut by 6 bases and J by 10 bases, with 16 bases left in between. TCRdb ran MiXCR on the 5' RACE reads and lists one entry per CDR3 protein. The sample records roughly 130,000 distinct CDR3 sequences, approximately 6.2% being singletons. The rearrangement links TRBV2 to TRBJ2-1; TRBD1 is a possible D gene (5 bases). The receptor's source is an adult woman who had mild COVID-19 (a few samples of this study predate the infection). Cell type and time point are not known. Sequencing was performed on PBMCs or a T cell subset sorted from them (not recorded which). CDR3 coding DNA: TGTGCCAGCAGGGGGAAACAGGTTTCGGAGCAGTTCTTC. This encodes CASRGKQVSEQFF.